Below are 7 T cell receptor beta chains sequenced from a single sample in a study of human T cells and chemical hapten exposure. TCRdb recomputed calls from the RACE reads with MiXCR, one row per CDR3 protein. This sample has about 96,000 distinct CDR3 sequences, with about 9% found just once. The time point is: patch test 2, 6 weeks after DPC sensitization. Specified treatment: therapeutic diphenylcyclopropenone sensitization with weekly scalp DPC. Sequenced here: whole blood, sampled in connection with sensitization to the hapten diphenylcyclopropenone (DPC). The receptors come from a woman between 35 and 50 years old with alopecia areata. Some clones in this sample may be carry-over from other donors' samples.

V and J are TRBV7-2 and TRBJ1-1; no clear D gene. V dropped 1 base and J dropped 6 bases, with 3 bases sitting between them. The germline V gene encodes CDR1 SGHTA and CDR2 FQGNSA. This CDR3 contains 11 residues. DNA of the CDR3: TGTGCCAGCAGCTTAGACCCTGAAGCTTTCTTT. It is translated as CASSLDPEAFF.

The chain has TRBV6-2 or TRBV6-3 and TRBJ2-1, with TRBD2 identical over 16 bases. This CDR3 contains 18 residues. Germline V CDR1 and CDR2: MNHEY, SVGEGT. With 4 bases clipped from V and 10 bases from J, the junction kept 13 bases outside the gene matches. DNA for the CDR3: TGTGCCAGCAGTTCATCCCGTGGGACTAGCGGGAGGGCCGGGGAGCAGTTCTTC. Translating gives CASSSSRGTSGRAGEQFF.

This clonotype was detected only a few times. This sequence joins TRBV9 and TRBJ2-4; 8 bases line up with TRBD1. CDR1 is SGDLS and CDR2 is YYNGEE in the germline V gene. The CDR3 loop spans 15 amino acids. V lost 0 bases, J lost 6 bases, and 5 bases stayed unmatched. DNA of the CDR3: TGTGCCAGCAGCGTAGAAGGACAGGGAGGAAACATTCAGTACTTC. Translated, it gives CASSVEGQGGNIQYF.

About this clonotype: This may be a read error: a much more frequent sequence differs by one nucleotide. The V call is TRBV29-1, the J call TRBJ2-3, with 8 bases identical to TRBD1. The CDR3 covers 14 residues. Germline V CDR1 and CDR2: SQVTM, ANQGSEA. CDR3 in DNA: TGCAGCGTTGATCTACAGGGGGGCTCAGATACGCGGTATTTT. Translated, it gives CSVDLQGGSDTRYF.

This clonotype was counted ten times or more. The chain links TRBV28 to TRBJ2-2; possibly TRBD2 for D (6 bases). Trimming stripped 7 bases from V and 5 bases from J, with 17 bases between. Germline V gene sequence: CDR1 MDHEN, CDR2 SYDVKM. This CDR3 is built from 15 residues. CDR3 DNA sequence: TGTGCCAGCAAGACGGAGGGGTCGGGGACCGGGGAGCTGTTTTTT. Translation gives CASKTEGSGTGELFF.

The genes are TRBV4-1 and TRBJ2-5; possible D gene TRBD1, 6 bases. Germline-derived CDR1 and CDR2 are MGHRA and YSYEKL. V lost 1 base to trimming and J lost 7 bases, with 13 bases between them. The CDR3 spans 14 residues. The CDR3 loop reads CASSQGQADGTQYF. DNA for the CDR3: TGCGCCAGCAGCCAAGGACAGGCGGACGGGACCCAGTACTTC.

A few counts support this clonotype. DNA of the CDR3: TGCGCCAGCAGCTCGCGGGACCTTAGCACAGATACGCAGTATTTT. Its translation is CASSSRDLSTDTQYF. V usage is TRBV4-1 and J usage is TRBJ2-3; D is possibly TRBD2 (6 bases). CDR3 length: 15 residues. Germline values: CDR1 MGHRA, CDR2 YSYEKL. Trimming left V 5 bases short and J 0 bases short, with 12 bases between.